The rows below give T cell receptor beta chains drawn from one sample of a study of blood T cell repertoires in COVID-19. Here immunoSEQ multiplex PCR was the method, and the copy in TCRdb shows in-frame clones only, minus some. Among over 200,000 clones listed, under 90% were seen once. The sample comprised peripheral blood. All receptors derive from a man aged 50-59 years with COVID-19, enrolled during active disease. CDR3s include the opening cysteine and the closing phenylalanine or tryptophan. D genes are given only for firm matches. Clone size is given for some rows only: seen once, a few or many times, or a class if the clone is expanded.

CDR3aa: CASSRGQPAGDTQYF
CDR3nt: TGCGCCAGCAGCAGGGGACAGCCTGCTGGGGATACGCAGTATTTT
v_gene: TRBV5-1
abundance: -
d_gene: TRBD1
j_gene: TRBJ2-3

CDR3aa: CASSLGTSSGRMLSQFF
CDR3nt: TGTGCCAGCAGTTTAGGGACATCTAGCGGGAGGATGTTATCGCAGTTCTTC
v_gene: TRBV27
abundance: -
d_gene: TRBD2
j_gene: TRBJ2-1

CDR3aa: CASSKGSSGGHYNEQFF
CDR3nt: TGTGCCAGCAGCAAAGGGTCTAGCGGGGGCCATTACAATGAGCAGTTCTTC
v_gene: TRBV21-1
abundance: once
d_gene: -
j_gene: TRBJ2-1

CDR3aa: CASSLGTGVYEQFF
CDR3nt: TGTGCCAGCAGCTTAGGGACAGGGGTCTATGAGCAGTTCTTC
v_gene: TRBV7-3
abundance: -
d_gene: TRBD1
j_gene: TRBJ2-1

CDR3aa: CASSPPGTVNSPLHF
CDR3nt: TGTGCCAGCAGCCCCCCCGGGACAGTAAATTCACCCCTCCACTTT
v_gene: TRBV5-6
abundance: -
d_gene: TRBD1
j_gene: TRBJ1-6

CDR3aa: CASSLEASGEQYF
CDR3nt: TGTGCCAGCAGCTTAGAGGCTAGTGGCGAGCAGTACTTC
v_gene: TRBV11-3
abundance: -
d_gene: -
j_gene: TRBJ2-7

CDR3aa: CASSLVSEYEQYF
CDR3nt: TGTGCCAGCAGCTTAGTTTCTGAGTACGAGCAGTACTTC
v_gene: TRBV7-2
abundance: -
d_gene: -
j_gene: TRBJ2-7

CDR3aa: CASSYIFRGPGTLNTEAFF
CDR3nt: TGTGCCAGCAGTTACATCTTCAGGGGCCCTGGGACCCTGAACACTGAAGCTTTCTTT
v_gene: TRBV6-2/TRBV6-3
abundance: -
d_gene: -
j_gene: TRBJ1-1

CDR3aa: CASSFAGVSYNEQFF
CDR3nt: TGTGCCAGCAGTTTTGCGGGAGTCTCCTACAATGAGCAGTTCTTC
v_gene: TRBV27
abundance: -
d_gene: TRBD2
j_gene: TRBJ2-1

CDR3aa: CASRRGNGEKLFF
CDR3nt: TGTGCCAGCAGGCGGGGGAATGGGGAAAAACTGTTTTTT
v_gene: TRBV6-5
abundance: once
d_gene: -
j_gene: TRBJ1-4

CDR3aa: CAISRTVPQETQYF
CDR3nt: TGTGCCATCAGTCGGACAGTCCCCCAAGAGACCCAGTACTTC
v_gene: TRBV10-3
abundance: -
d_gene: -
j_gene: TRBJ2-5

CDR3aa: CASRYRTAENVSPLHF
CDR3nt: TGTGCCAGCAGGTACCGCACAGCGGAAAATGTTTCACCCCTCCACTTT
v_gene: TRBV28
abundance: -
d_gene: -
j_gene: TRBJ1-6

CDR3aa: CASSLALGRGAGEQYF
CDR3nt: TGCGCCAGCAGCTTGGCCCTAGGTCGGGGGGCTGGAGAGCAGTACTTC
v_gene: TRBV5-1
abundance: -
d_gene: -
j_gene: TRBJ2-7

CDR3aa: CASSLQGPETQYF
CDR3nt: TGCGCCAGCAGCTTACAGGGTCCGGAGACCCAGTACTTC
v_gene: TRBV5-1
abundance: -
d_gene: -
j_gene: TRBJ2-5

CDR3aa: CASSGAGFRNEQFF
CDR3nt: TGTGCCAGCAGCGGGGCCGGATTCAGGAATGAGCAGTTCTTC
v_gene: TRBV11-2
abundance: -
d_gene: -
j_gene: TRBJ2-1

CDR3aa: CASNPGQGVSNEKLFF
CDR3nt: TGTGCCAGCAACCCGGGACAGGGGGTTTCTAATGAAAAACTGTTTTTT
v_gene: TRBV2
abundance: -
d_gene: TRBD1
j_gene: TRBJ1-4

CDR3aa: CASSLGTRNEKLFF
CDR3nt: TGTGCCAGCAGCTTAGGGACAAGAAATGAAAAACTGTTTTTT
v_gene: TRBV7-2
abundance: -
d_gene: -
j_gene: TRBJ1-4

CDR3aa: CASSPRGALLGEQFF
CDR3nt: TGTGCCAGCAGTCCCCGGGGGGCGCTCCTAGGTGAGCAGTTCTTC
v_gene: TRBV27
abundance: -
d_gene: -
j_gene: TRBJ2-1

CDR3aa: CASSDLAQNTGELFF
CDR3nt: TGCGCCAGCAGCGACTTGGCCCAGAACACCGGGGAGCTGTTTTTT
v_gene: TRBV5-1
abundance: -
d_gene: -
j_gene: TRBJ2-2

CDR3aa: CASSPQDSSYNEQFF
CDR3nt: TGTGCCAGCTCACCTCAGGACAGCTCCTACAATGAGCAGTTCTTC
v_gene: TRBV18
abundance: -
d_gene: -
j_gene: TRBJ2-1